The 29 T cell receptor beta chains below were found in one sample sequenced in a study of PD-L1 blockade in urothelial cancer. Regarding time point: peripheral blood 6 weeks after treatment start. TCRdb's table, derived via immunoSEQ multiplex PCR, lists solely in-frame clones and lacks some. The sample contains under 85,000 clones, less than 95% of which appear only once. The sample was PBMCs, taken around atezolizumab (anti-PD-L1) treatment. The receptor set was obtained from a woman older than 75 with urothelial cancer.

The chain recombines TRBV5-1 with TRBJ2-3, with 9 positions matching TRBD1. With 4 bases clipped from V and 4 bases from J, the junction kept 10 bases outside the gene matches. The CDR3 sequence is 16 residues long. Germline V gives CDR1 SGHRS, CDR2 YFSETQ. CDR3 nucleotide sequence: TGCGCCAGCAGCACAAGTCCGGGACAGGGTTCAGATACGCAGTATTTT. Translating it yields CASSTSPGQGSDTQYF.

V and J are TRBV2 and TRBJ1-5; a possible D gene is TRBD1 (5 bases). Trimming pared 9 bases from V and 1 base from J, leaving 22 bases between. This CDR3 spans 17 amino acids. Germline values: CDR1 SNHLY, CDR2 FYNNEI. Here the CDR3 reads CASEGVESLRSNQPQHF. The DNA for the CDR3 is TGTGCCAGTGAAGGGGTTGAGTCCCTTCGGAGCAATCAGCCCCAGCATTTT.

This chain uses TRBV28 with TRBJ1-4; 10 bases align to TRBD1. The V segment lost 2 bases and the J segment 8 bases; nucleotides outside the gene matches: 5. The CDR3 spans 15 residues. CDR1 is MDHEN and CDR2 is SYDVKM in the germline V gene. The CDR3 region has the DNA TGTGCCAGCAGTTTAACCGGGACAGGGGAAGAAAAACTGTTTTTT. It yields the protein CASSLTGTGEEKLFF.

In this sample, this clone turned up once. V and J are TRBV7-9 and TRBJ1-1; 9 positions match TRBD1. The CDR3 extends over 13 amino acids. Germline trimming cut 5 bases from V and 5 bases from J; bases unmatched to any gene: 3. CDR1 and CDR2 (germline): SEHNR, FQNEAQ (reference sequence). Here the CDR3 DNA reads TGTGCCAGCAGCCAGGACAGGGGAACTGAAGCTTTCTTT. Protein product: CASSQDRGTEAFF. The variable domain in full, completed from reference TRBV7-9 and TRBJ1-1, reads DTGVSQNPRHKITKRGQNVTFRCDPISEHNRLYWYRQTLGQGPEFLTYFQNEAQLEKSRLLSDRFSAERPKGSFSTLEIQRTEQGDSAMYLCASSQDRGTEAFFGQGTRLTVV.

The genes are TRBV12-5 and TRBJ2-7, with a possible D match to TRBD2 (5 bases). CDR1 and CDR2 (germline): LGHNT, FRNRAP. The CDR3 sequence is 12 residues long. The ends were cut back, 1 base at V and 6 bases at J, with 7 bases in the middle. CDR3 DNA sequence: TGTGCTAGTGGTTTGGATCGGGGCGAGCAGTACTTC. This codes for CASGLDRGEQYF.

This clone appeared once. The chain carries TRBV4-2 and TRBJ2-5; no firm D call. Germline lookup yields CDR1 LGHNA and CDR2 YNFKEQ. V dropped 1 base and J dropped 1 base, with 7 bases sitting between them. This CDR3 contains 14 residues. CDR3 nucleotides: TGTGCCAGCAGCCAAGTTTCTTCCCAAGAGACCCAGTACTTC. It yields the protein CASSQVSSQETQYF.

This chain joins TRBV1 and TRBJ2-1; TRBD2, as called in the table, went unchecked against the DNA. TRBV1 is tagged as a pseudogene. The CDR3 extends over 19 amino acids. For the CDR3, the DNA is TGCACCAGCAGCCAAGGAGGGACCGGACCTAGCGGACCCGGATTGGGGCAGTTCTTC. The encoded protein is CTSSQGGTGPSGPGLGQFF.

The chain combines TRBV2 with TRBJ1-5; a possible D gene is TRBD1 (6 bases). The CDR3 is 14 residues long. Trimming removed 7 bases from V and 0 bases from J, with 10 bases in between. Germline V gene data show CDR1 as SNHLY and CDR2 as FYNNEI. The CDR3 coding sequence is TGTGCCAGCACAGGGGCCGTTAGCAATCAGCCCCAGCATTTT. This translates into CASTGAVSNQPQHF.

This chain connects TRBV7-9 to TRBJ2-5; the match to TRBD2 covers 8 bases. This CDR3 has 16 amino acids. The germline CDR1 and CDR2 sequences are SEHNR and FQNEAQ (reference sequence). After removal of 5 bases from V and 4 bases from J, the junction contained 12 bases not matched to a gene. The CDR3 region is CASSPWDSGKGETQYF. The CDR3, as DNA: TGTGCCAGCAGCCCTTGGGATAGCGGGAAGGGAGAGACCCAGTACTTC.

V usage is TRBV9 and J usage is TRBJ1-1, with D perhaps TRBD1 (5 bases). CDR1 and CDR2 from the germline V gene are SGDLS and YYNGEE. V lost 2 bases to trimming and J lost 3 bases, with 8 bases between them. This CDR3 contains 13 residues. DNA of the CDR3: TGTGCCAGCAGCGTTGACAGCTACACTGAAGCTTTCTTT. Protein: CASSVDSYTEAFF.

The chain links TRBV5-1 to TRBJ2-3; perhaps TRBD1 as D (5 bases). This CDR3 region has 16 residues. Germline V CDR1 and CDR2: SGHRS, YFSETQ. V was cut by 0 bases and J by 0 bases, with 11 bases left in between. The CDR3 sequence: CASSLGQPRSTDTQYF. CDR3 bases: TGCGCCAGCAGCTTGGGACAGCCCAGGAGCACAGATACGCAGTATTTT. The full variable domain, with the rest looked up from reference TRBV5-1 and TRBJ2-3, is KAGVTQTPRYLIKTRGQQVTLSCSPISGHRSVSWYQQTPGQGLQFLFEYFSETQRNKGNFPGRFSGRQFSNSRSEMNVSTLELGDSALYLCASSLGQPRSTDTQYFGPGTRLTVL.

V usage is TRBV19 and J usage is TRBJ2-5, with TRBD2 matching 13 bases. The length of the CDR3 is 15 residues. CDR1 LNHDA and CDR2 SQIVND come from the germline V gene (reference sequence). V shed 3 bases and J 10 bases; nucleotides not matched to a gene: 8. CDR3: CASSIPLAGGWDQYF. The CDR3 bases are TGTGCCAGTAGTATTCCACTAGCGGGAGGGTGGGACCAGTACTTC.

The chain has TRBV19 and TRBJ2-5, with D possibly TRBD2 on 5 matching bases. CDR1 is LNHDA, CDR2 SQIVND, per germline (reference sequence). The CDR3 has 12 residues. V lost 3 bases, J lost 4 bases, and 6 bases lay in between. The CDR3 DNA is TGTGCCAGTAGTATCGCGGGAGAGACCCAGTACTTC. Protein product: CASSIAGETQYF.

This clone was detected only once. The CDR3 DNA reads as TGTGCCAGCAGCTCTGACAGGGGATCGCAACAGCCCCAGCATTTT. Translation: CASSSDRGSQQPQHF. The V gene is TRBV27, the J gene TRBJ1-5, with 8 bases that match TRBD1. This CDR3 has 15 amino acids. V trimming: 6 bases; J trimming: 7 bases; junction bases outside the gene matches: 11. Germline CDR1 reads MNHEY; CDR2 reads SMNVEV (reference sequence).

This chain uses TRBV29-1 with TRBJ2-3; the D gene is possibly TRBD2 (6 bases). Trimming removed 7 bases at V and 4 bases at J, with 18 bases between. The CDR3 consists of 14 residues. Germline V lookup: CDR1 SQVTM, CDR2 ANQGSEA. The CDR3 loop is CSADAGTGADTQYF. DNA for the CDR3: TGCAGCGCTGACGCGGGGACGGGAGCAGATACGCAGTATTTT.

The chain uses TRBV19 and TRBJ2-2; D not certain. V shed 3 bases and J shed 0 bases, with 11 bases lying between them. This CDR3 region has 16 residues. Germline V gene sequence: CDR1 LNHDA, CDR2 SQIVND (reference sequence). This CDR3 reads CASSIGGGSNTGELFF. As DNA, the CDR3 is TGTGCCAGTAGTATTGGTGGCGGTTCGAACACCGGGGAGCTGTTTTTT.

The CDR3 protein is CASRGLAETQYF. For the CDR3, the DNA is TGTGCCAGTCGGGGACTAGCAGAGACCCAGTACTTC. The genes are TRBV6-6 and TRBJ2-5; 9 nucleotides agree with TRBD2. Germline loops: CDR1 MNHNY, CDR2 SVGAGI (reference sequence). This CDR3 comprises 12 residues. The junction had 3 bases not matched to a gene; V was cut back by 9 bases and J by 4 bases.

The chain carries TRBV19 and TRBJ2-2; tentatively, D is TRBD1 (5 bases). In germline, CDR1 is LNHDA, CDR2 SQIVND (reference sequence). Trimming pared 4 bases from V and 5 bases from J, leaving 11 bases between. The CDR3 has 14 amino acids. The CDR3 bases are TGTGCCAGTAGTACTCGGCAGGGTACCGGGGAGCTGTTTTTT. Translating it yields CASSTRQGTGELFF.

V and J are TRBV6-6 and TRBJ2-7, with D possibly TRBD2 on 5 matching bases. The V end was cut by 5 bases, the J end by 1 base, with 15 bases between. This CDR3 is 15 amino acids long. Germline V lookup: CDR1 MNHNY, CDR2 SVGAGI (reference sequence). The CDR3 nucleotides read TGTGCCAGCAGTAGATGGACTCCCGAGTCCTACGAGCAGTACTTC. It encodes CASSRWTPESYEQYF.

V is TRBV5-1 and J is TRBJ1-4; 8 bases map to TRBD1. Germline V gene lookup returns CDR1 SGHRS and CDR2 YFSETQ. CDR3 length: 16 amino acids. After removal of 4 bases from V and 0 bases from J, the junction contained 5 bases not matched to a gene. This chain's CDR3 is CASSQPTGATNEKLFF. CDR3 sequence (DNA): TGCGCCAGCAGCCAACCGACAGGGGCAACTAATGAAAAACTGTTTTTT.

The rearrangement uses TRBV6-1 and TRBJ2-3, with 11 bases matching TRBD2. This CDR3 contains 18 residues. After removal of 4 bases from V and 0 bases from J, the junction contained 9 bases not matched to a gene. Per germline, CDR1 MNHNS and CDR2 SASEGT. The CDR3 spells CASSGLAGQGWSTDTQYF. CDR3 DNA: TGTGCCAGCAGTGGACTAGCGGGGCAGGGATGGAGCACAGATACGCAGTATTTT.

The chain combines TRBV27 with TRBJ1-1, with D possibly matching TRBD1 (5 bases). V lost 7 bases to trimming and J lost 3 bases, with 15 bases between them. Germline CDR1 is MNHEY and CDR2 is SMNVEV (reference sequence). The CDR3 length is 14 residues. For the CDR3, the DNA is TGTGCCAGCACAAGGAACGGAGGGGACACTGAAGCTTTCTTT. As protein: CASTRNGGDTEAFF.

This rearrangement joins TRBV9 to TRBJ2-2, with 12 bases that match TRBD1. The CDR3 consists of 18 residues. Per the germline V gene, CDR1 is SGDLS and CDR2 is YYNGEE. Trimming removed 2 bases from V and 4 bases from J; junction bases left unmatched: 9. Written as DNA, the CDR3 is TGTGCCAGCAGCGTTATTCCGGGACAGGGGGCGGTCACCGGGGAGCTGTTTTTT. This encodes CASSVIPGQGAVTGELFF.

V is TRBV5-4 and J is TRBJ2-7, with TRBD2 identical over 14 bases. V lost 5 bases and J lost 2; bases outside the gene matches: 12. Germline V gene lookup returns CDR1 SGHNT and CDR2 YYREEE (reference sequence). This CDR3 spans 18 amino acids. CDR3 sequence: CASSSPSGTSGSPYEQYF. CDR3 sequence (DNA): TGTGCCAGCAGTTCACCTTCCGGGACTAGCGGGAGCCCCTACGAGCAGTACTTC. Full variable domain (rest looked up from reference TRBV5-4 and TRBJ2-7): ETGVTQSPTHLIKTRGQQVTLRCSSQSGHNTVSWYQQALGQGPQFIFQYYREEENGRGNFPPRFSGLQFPNYSSELNVNALELDDSALYLCASSSPSGTSGSPYEQYFGPGTRLTVT.

This rearrangement joins TRBV29-1 to TRBJ2-1; 11 bases are shared with TRBD2. Germline V gene lookup returns CDR1 SQVTM and CDR2 ANQGSEA. CDR3 length: 16 residues. V lost 4 bases, J lost 2 bases, and 7 bases stayed unmatched. The CDR3 reads CSVVPGLAEAYNEQFF. CDR3 coding DNA: TGCAGCGTTGTACCGGGACTAGCGGAGGCCTACAATGAGCAGTTCTTC.

This chain joins TRBV28 and TRBJ2-1; 10 nucleotides align to TRBD1. The CDR3 loop spans 15 amino acids. After removal of 7 bases from V and 8 bases from J, the junction contained 11 bases not matched to a gene. CDR1 MDHEN and CDR2 SYDVKM come from the germline V gene. The CDR3 nucleotides read TGTGCCAGCATTCGCGACAGGGGGCGGGTCTATGAGCAGTTCTTC. Translated, it gives CASIRDRGRVYEQFF.

This rearrangement joins TRBV6-5 to TRBJ2-7, with 9 bases aligning to TRBD1. CDR1 is MNHEY and CDR2 is SVGAGI in the germline V gene. The length of the CDR3 is 14 residues. Trimming at V came to 5 bases and at J to 3 bases, leaving 5 bases not matched to a gene. Here the CDR3 reads CASSRRTGDYEQYF. The CDR3 DNA follows: TGTGCCAGCAGTAGACGGACAGGGGACTACGAGCAGTACTTC.

The J gene is TRBJ1-1, the V gene TRBV29-1, with 7 bases matching TRBD1. This CDR3 region has 13 residues. Germline V lookup: CDR1 SQVTM, CDR2 ANQGSEA. Unmatched junction bases numbered 7, after V lost 7 bases and J lost 2 bases. The CDR3 loop reads CSARQGGNTEAFF. Written as DNA, the CDR3 is TGCAGCGCCCGACAGGGAGGAAACACTGAAGCTTTCTTT. The variable domain in full, with the rest retrieved from reference TRBV29-1 and TRBJ1-1, is SAVISQKPSRDICQRGTSLTIQCQVDSQVTMMFWYRQQPGQSLTLIATANQGSEATYESGFVIDKFPISRPNLTFSTLTVSNMSPEDSSIYLCSARQGGNTEAFFGQGTRLTVV.

V gene TRBV28 combines with J gene TRBJ1-1; D is perhaps TRBD1 (6 bases). In germline, CDR1 is MDHEN, CDR2 SYDVKM. V was pared by 5 bases and J by 0 bases, with 16 bases between. This CDR3 region has 16 residues. CDR3 bases: TGTGCCAGCAGTCTTAGGGGGGGACGGATGAACACTGAAGCTTTCTTT. Its protein is CASSLRGGRMNTEAFF.